This T cell receptor (beta chain) came from a study of monozygotic twins with inflammatory bowel disease. Two rounds of nested PCR, of about 16 and 10 cycles, were run on TCRalpha and TCRbeta cDNA. Reprocessing the 5' RACE reads, TCRdb reports a single entry for every CDR3 protein and omits DNA. In all, the sample yields 310,000 or so distinct CDR3 sequences. The CDR3 covers 14 residues. CDR1 is MDHEN, CDR2 SYDVKM, per germline. This TCR was recovered from a human donor with ulcerative colitis or Crohn's disease, or a healthy co-twin of an affected twin (not recorded which). The material sequenced was blood. The rearrangement uses TRBV28 and TRBJ2-5; checking the TCRdb D call of TRBD1 is not possible without DNA. The CDR3 reads CASSPQGGGETQYF.